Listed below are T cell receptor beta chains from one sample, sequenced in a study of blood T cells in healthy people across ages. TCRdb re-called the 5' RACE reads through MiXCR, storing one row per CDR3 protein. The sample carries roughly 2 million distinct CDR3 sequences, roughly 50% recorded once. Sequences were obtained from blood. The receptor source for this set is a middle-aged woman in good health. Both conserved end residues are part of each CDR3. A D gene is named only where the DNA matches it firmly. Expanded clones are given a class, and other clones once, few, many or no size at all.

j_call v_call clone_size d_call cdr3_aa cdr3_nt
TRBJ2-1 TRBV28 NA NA CASSPNPPLGPNEQFF TGTGCCAGCAGTCCAAACCCCCCTCTAGGTCCCAATGAGCAGTTCTTC
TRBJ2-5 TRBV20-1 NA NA CSARGSTDWRVTQYF TGCAGTGCTAGAGGGTCAACGGACTGGCGGGTGACCCAGTACTTC
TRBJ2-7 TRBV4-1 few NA CASSQAQDGYEQYF TGCGCCAGCAGCCAAGCCCAGGACGGTTACGAGCAGTACTTC
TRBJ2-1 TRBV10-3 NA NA CAISEPTTSEQFF TGTGCCATCAGTGAGCCGACTACCTCTGAGCAGTTCTTC
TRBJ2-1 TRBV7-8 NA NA CASSLEGGHYNEQFF TGTGCCAGCAGCTTAGAGGGGGGACACTACAATGAGCAGTTCTTC
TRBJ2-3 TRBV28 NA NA CASIGVVGGTDTQYF TGTGCCAGCATTGGAGTCGTTGGGGGCACAGATACGCAGTATTTT
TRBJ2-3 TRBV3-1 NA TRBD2 CASSQEGTSGSRTDTQYF TGTGCCAGCAGCCAAGAGGGGACTAGCGGGAGTCGCACAGATACGCAGTATTTT
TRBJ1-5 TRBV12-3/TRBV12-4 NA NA CASSWAGDQPQHF TGTGCCAGCAGTTGGGCGGGGGATCAGCCCCAGCATTTT
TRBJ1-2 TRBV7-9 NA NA CASSSGRYNYGYTF TGTGCCAGCAGCTCGGGGCGGTATAACTATGGCTACACCTTC
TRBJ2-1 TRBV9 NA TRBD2 CASSVQLAGANEQFF TGTGCCAGCAGCGTACAACTAGCGGGGGCTAATGAGCAGTTCTTC
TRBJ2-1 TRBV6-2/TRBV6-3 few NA CASSSGQFSYNEQFF TGTGCCAGCAGTTCCGGACAGTTCTCCTACAATGAGCAGTTCTTC
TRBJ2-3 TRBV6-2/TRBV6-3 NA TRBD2 CASSNGRSTSINTQYF TGTGCCAGCAGTAACGGCCGCTCGACTAGCATAAATACGCAGTATTTT
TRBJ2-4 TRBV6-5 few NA CASSRADGNKNIQYF TGTGCCAGCAGCCGCGCCGACGGAAACAAAAACATTCAGTACTTC
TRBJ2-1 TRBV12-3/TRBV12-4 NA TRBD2 CASRHSGGKNEQFF TGTGCCAGCAGACATAGCGGGGGGAAAAATGAGCAGTTCTTC
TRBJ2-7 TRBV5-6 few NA CASSSRSEQYF TGTGCCAGCAGCTCAAGGAGCGAGCAGTACTTC
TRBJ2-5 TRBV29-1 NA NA CSDMTDPREAQYF TGCAGCGACATGACCGACCCCAGGGAGGCCCAGTACTTC
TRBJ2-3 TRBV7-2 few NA CASSPRALADTQYF TGTGCCAGCAGCCCCAGGGCCCTCGCAGATACGCAGTATTTT
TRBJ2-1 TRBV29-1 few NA CSVEGSSDEQFF TGCAGCGTTGAAGGATCTTCGGATGAGCAGTTCTTC
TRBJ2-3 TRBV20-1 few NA CSARGSHTDTQYF TGCAGTGCCCGCGGGTCCCACACAGATACGCAGTATTTT
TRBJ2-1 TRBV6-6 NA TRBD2 CASLGTSGGQSYNEQFF TGTGCCAGCCTTGGGACTAGCGGGGGGCAATCCTACAATGAGCAGTTCTTC
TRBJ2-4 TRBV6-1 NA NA CASREDRIENIQYF TGTGCCAGCAGAGAGGACAGAATCGAAAACATTCAGTACTTC
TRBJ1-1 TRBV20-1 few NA CSARDERQAGTEAFF TGCAGTGCTAGAGATGAAAGACAGGCTGGTACTGAAGCTTTCTTT
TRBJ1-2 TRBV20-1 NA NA CSASPEAKPGYTF TGCAGTGCTAGCCCGGAGGCCAAACCTGGCTACACCTTC
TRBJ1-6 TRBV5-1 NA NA CASSTDGRYNSPLHF TGCGCCAGCAGCACGGACGGAAGGTATAATTCACCCCTCCACTTT
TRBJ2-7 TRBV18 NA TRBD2 CASSPKRGGLYEQYF TGTGCCAGCTCACCAAAGCGGGGGGGCCTGTACGAGCAGTACTTC
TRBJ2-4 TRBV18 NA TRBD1 CASSSGTGSGIAKNIQYF TGTGCCAGCTCATCGGGGACAGGGTCTGGTATAGCCAAAAACATTCAGTACTTC
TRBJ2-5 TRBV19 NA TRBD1 CASNTGGAETQYF TGTGCCAGTAACACAGGGGGCGCAGAGACCCAGTACTTC
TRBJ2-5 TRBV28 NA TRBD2 CASNLSGAQETQYF TGTGCCAGCAACCTCAGCGGGGCACAAGAGACCCAGTACTTC